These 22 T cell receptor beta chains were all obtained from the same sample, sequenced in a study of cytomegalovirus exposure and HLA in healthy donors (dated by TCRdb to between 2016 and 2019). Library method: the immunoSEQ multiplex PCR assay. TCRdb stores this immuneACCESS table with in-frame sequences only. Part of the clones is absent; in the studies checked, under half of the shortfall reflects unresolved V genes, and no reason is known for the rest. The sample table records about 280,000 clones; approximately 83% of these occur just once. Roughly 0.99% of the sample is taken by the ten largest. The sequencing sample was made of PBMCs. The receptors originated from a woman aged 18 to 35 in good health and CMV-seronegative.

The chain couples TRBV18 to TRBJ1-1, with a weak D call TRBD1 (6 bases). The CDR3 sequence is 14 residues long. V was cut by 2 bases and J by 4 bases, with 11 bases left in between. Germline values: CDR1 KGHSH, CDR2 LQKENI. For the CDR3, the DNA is TGTGCCAGCTCACCAGGCGGGGGCGGCACTGAAGCTTTCTTT. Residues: CASSPGGGGTEAFF.

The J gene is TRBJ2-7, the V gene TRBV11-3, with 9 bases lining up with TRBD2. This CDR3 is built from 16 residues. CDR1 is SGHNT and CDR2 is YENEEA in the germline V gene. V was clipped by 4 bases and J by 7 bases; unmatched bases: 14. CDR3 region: CASSSSLAGTWREQYF. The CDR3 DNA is TGTGCCAGCAGCTCCTCCCTAGCGGGGACCTGGAGGGAGCAGTACTTC.

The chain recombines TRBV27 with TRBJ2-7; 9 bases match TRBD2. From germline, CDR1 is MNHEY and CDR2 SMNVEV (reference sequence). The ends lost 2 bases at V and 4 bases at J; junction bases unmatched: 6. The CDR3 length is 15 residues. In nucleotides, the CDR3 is TGTGCCAGCAGTTTAGGCGGGGGGGAATTTTACGAGCAGTACTTC. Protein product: CASSLGGGEFYEQYF.

The CDR3 sequence: CATPRQSYGYTF. The CDR3 DNA sequence: TGTGCCACCCCTAGACAGTCCTATGGCTACACCTTC. This chain joins TRBV7-9 and TRBJ1-2; D perhaps matches TRBD1 (5 bases). Germline CDR1 SEHNR, CDR2 FQNEAQ (reference sequence). CDR3 size: 12 residues. V was clipped by 10 bases and J by 4 bases, with 13 bases between them.

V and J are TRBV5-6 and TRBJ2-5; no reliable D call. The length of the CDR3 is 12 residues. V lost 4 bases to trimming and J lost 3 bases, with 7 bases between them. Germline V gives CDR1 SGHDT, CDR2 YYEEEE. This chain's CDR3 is CASSLAEETQYF. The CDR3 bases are TGTGCCAGCAGCCTGGCTGAAGAGACCCAGTACTTC.

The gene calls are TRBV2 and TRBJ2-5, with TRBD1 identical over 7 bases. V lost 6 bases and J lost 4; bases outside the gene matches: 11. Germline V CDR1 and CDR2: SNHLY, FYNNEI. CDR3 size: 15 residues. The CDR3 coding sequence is TGTGCCAGCAGCGACGACAGGGCCGGGGCAGAGACCCAGTACTTC. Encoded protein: CASSDDRAGAETQYF.

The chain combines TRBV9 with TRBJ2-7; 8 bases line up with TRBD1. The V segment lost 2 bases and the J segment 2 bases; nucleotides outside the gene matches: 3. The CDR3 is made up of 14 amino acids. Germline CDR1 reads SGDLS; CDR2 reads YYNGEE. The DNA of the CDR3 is TGTGCCAGCAGCGTTGGGACAGGACCCTACGAGCAGTACTTC. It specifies CASSVGTGPYEQYF. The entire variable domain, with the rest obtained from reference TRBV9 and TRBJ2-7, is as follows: DSGVTQTPKHLITATGQRVTLRCSPRSGDLSVYWYQQSLDQGLQFLIQYYNGEERAKGNILERFSAQQFPDLHSELNLSSLELGDSALYFCASSVGTGPYEQYFGPGTRLTVT.

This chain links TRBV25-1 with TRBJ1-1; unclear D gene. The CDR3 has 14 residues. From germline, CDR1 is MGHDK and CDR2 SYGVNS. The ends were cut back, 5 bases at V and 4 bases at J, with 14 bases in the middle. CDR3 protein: CASSLTSGSTEAFF. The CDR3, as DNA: TGTGCCAGCAGTCTAACATCGGGTAGCACTGAAGCTTTCTTT.

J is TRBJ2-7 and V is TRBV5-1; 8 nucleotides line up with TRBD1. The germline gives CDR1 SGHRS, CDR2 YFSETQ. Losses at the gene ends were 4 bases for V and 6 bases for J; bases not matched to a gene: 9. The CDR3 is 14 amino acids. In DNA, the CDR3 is TGCGCCAGCAGCCGCGACAGGGGAATCGCCGAGCAGTACTTC. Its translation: CASSRDRGIAEQYF. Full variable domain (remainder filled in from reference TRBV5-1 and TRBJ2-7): KAGVTQTPRYLIKTRGQQVTLSCSPISGHRSVSWYQQTPGQGLQFLFEYFSETQRNKGNFPGRFSGRQFSNSRSEMNVSTLELGDSALYLCASSRDRGIAEQYFGPGTRLTVT.

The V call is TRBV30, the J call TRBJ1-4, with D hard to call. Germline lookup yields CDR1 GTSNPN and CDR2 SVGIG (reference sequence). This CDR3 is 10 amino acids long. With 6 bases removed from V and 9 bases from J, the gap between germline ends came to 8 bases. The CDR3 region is CACETQKLFF. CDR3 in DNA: TGTGCCTGCGAGACTCAAAAACTGTTTTTT.

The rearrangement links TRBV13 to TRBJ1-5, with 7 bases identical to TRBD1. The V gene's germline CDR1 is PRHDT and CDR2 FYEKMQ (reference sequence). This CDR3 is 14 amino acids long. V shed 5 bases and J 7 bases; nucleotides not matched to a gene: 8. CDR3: CASSVRQGDQPQHF. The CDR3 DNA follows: TGTGCCAGCAGCGTTAGACAGGGAGACCAGCCCCAGCATTTT.

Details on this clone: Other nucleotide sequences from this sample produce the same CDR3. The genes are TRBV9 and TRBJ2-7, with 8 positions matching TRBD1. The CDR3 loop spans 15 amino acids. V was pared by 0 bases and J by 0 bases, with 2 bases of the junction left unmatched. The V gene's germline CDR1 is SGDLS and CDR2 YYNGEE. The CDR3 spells CASSVGTGSSYEQYF. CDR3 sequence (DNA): TGTGCCAGCAGCGTAGGGACAGGGAGCTCCTACGAGCAGTACTTC.

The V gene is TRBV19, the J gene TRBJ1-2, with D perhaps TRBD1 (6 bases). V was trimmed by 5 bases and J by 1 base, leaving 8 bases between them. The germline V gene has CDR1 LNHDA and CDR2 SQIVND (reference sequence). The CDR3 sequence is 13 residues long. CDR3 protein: CASSQDSNYGYTF. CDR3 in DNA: TGTGCCAGTAGTCAGGACAGTAACTATGGCTACACCTTC. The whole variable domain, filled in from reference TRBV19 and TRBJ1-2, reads DGGITQSPKYLFRKEGQNVTLSCEQNLNHDAMYWYRQDPGQGLRLIYYSQIVNDFQKGDIAEGYSVSREKKESFPLTVTSAQKNPTAFYLCASSQDSNYGYTFGSGTRLTVV.

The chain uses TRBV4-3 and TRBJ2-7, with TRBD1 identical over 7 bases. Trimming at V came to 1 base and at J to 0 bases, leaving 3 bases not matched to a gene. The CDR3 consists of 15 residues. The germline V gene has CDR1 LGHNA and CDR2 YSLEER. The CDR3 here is CASSQGQGSSYEQYF. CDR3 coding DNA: TGCGCCAGCAGCCAAGGACAGGGAAGCTCCTACGAGCAGTACTTC.

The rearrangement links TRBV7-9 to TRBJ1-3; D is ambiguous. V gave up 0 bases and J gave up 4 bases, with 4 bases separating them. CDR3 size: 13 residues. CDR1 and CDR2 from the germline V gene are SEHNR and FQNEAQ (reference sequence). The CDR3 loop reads CASSLASGNTIYF. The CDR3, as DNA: TGTGCCAGCAGCTTAGCCTCGGGAAACACCATATATTTT.

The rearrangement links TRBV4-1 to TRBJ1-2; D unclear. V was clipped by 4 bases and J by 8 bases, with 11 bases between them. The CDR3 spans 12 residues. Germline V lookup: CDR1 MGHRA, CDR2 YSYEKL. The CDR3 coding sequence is TGCGCCAGCAGCCCCGACTTTAGCGGCTACACCTTC. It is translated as CASSPDFSGYTF.

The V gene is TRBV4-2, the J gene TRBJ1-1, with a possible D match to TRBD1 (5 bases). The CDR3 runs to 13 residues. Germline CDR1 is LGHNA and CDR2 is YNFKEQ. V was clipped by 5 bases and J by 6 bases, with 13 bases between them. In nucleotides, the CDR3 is TGTGCCAGCAGCGCCCGCGGGGGGGCTGAAGCTTTCTTT. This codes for CASSARGGAEAFF.

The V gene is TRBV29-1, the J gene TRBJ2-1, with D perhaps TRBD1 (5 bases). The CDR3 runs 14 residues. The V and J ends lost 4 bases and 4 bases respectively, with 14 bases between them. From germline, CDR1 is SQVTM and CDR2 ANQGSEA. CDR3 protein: CSVGDKGVYNEQFF. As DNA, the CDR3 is TGCAGCGTTGGCGACAAAGGGGTTTACAATGAGCAGTTCTTC.

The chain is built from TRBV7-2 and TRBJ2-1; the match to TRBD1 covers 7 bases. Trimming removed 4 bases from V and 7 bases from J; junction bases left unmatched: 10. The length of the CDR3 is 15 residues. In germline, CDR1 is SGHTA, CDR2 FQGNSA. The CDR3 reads CASSSPYRGVNEQFF. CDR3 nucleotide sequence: TGTGCCAGCAGCTCGCCCTACAGGGGTGTTAATGAGCAGTTCTTC.

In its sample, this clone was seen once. CDR3 residues: CASSPLATDTQYF. The CDR3 DNA reads TGTGCCAGCTCACCACTAGCTACAGATACGCAGTATTTT. The chain has TRBV18 and TRBJ2-3; D uncertain. With 1 base removed from V and 3 bases from J, the gap between germline ends came to 5 bases. Germline V CDR1 and CDR2: KGHSH, LQKENI. The CDR3 sequence is 13 residues long.

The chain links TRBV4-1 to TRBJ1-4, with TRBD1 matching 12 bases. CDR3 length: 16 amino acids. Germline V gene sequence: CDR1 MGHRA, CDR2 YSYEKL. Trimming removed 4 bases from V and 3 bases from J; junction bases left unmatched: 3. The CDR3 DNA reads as TGCGCCAGCAGCCCGGGACAGGGGGCAGCTAATGAAAAACTGTTTTTT. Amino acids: CASSPGQGAANEKLFF.

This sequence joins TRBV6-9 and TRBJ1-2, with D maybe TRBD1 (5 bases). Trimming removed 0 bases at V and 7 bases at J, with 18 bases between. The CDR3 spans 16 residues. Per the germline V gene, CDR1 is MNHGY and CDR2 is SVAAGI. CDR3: CASSYSRRAGWSGYTF. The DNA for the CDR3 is TGTGCCAGCAGTTATTCTCGCCGGGCAGGGTGGTCTGGCTACACCTTC.